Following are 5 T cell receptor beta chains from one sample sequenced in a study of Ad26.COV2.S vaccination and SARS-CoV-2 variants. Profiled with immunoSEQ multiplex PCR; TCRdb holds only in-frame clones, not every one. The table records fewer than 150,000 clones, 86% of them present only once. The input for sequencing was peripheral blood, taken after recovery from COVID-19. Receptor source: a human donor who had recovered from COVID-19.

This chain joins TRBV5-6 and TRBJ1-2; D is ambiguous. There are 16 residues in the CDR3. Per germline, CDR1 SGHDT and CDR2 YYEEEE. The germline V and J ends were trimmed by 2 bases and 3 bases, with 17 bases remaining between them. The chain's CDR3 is CASSFIGSRLDYGYTF. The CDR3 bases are TGTGCCAGCAGCTTTATCGGATCGAGGCTCGACTATGGCTACACCTTC.

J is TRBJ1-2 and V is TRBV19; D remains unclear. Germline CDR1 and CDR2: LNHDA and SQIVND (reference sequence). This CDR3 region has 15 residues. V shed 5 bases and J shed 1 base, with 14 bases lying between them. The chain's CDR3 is CASSLPSEINYGYTF. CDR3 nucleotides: TGTGCCAGTAGTCTTCCCTCGGAGATTAACTATGGCTACACCTTC.

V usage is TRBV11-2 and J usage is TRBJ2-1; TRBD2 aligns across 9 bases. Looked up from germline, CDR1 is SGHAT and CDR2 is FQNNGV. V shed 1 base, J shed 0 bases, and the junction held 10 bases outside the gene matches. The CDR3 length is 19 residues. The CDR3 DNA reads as TGTGCCAGCAGCTTAGGGGATAGCGGGGGCTCGAGCTCCTACAATGAGCAGTTCTTC. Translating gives CASSLGDSGGSSSYNEQFF.

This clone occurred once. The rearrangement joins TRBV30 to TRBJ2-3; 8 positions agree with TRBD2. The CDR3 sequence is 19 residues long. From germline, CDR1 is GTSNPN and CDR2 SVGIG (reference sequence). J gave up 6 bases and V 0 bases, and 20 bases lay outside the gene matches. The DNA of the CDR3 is TGTGCCTGGAGTGTACTAACCCCCGGTTTAGCGGGGTGGGCGGATACGCAGTATTTT. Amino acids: CAWSVLTPGLAGWADTQYF.

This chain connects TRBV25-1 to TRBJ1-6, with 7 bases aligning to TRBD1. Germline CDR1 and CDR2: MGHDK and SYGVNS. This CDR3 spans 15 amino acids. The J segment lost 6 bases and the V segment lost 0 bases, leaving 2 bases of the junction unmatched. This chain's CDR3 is CASSEYRGLNSPLHF. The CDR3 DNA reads TGTGCCAGCAGTGAATATAGGGGGCTTAATTCACCCCTCCACTTT.